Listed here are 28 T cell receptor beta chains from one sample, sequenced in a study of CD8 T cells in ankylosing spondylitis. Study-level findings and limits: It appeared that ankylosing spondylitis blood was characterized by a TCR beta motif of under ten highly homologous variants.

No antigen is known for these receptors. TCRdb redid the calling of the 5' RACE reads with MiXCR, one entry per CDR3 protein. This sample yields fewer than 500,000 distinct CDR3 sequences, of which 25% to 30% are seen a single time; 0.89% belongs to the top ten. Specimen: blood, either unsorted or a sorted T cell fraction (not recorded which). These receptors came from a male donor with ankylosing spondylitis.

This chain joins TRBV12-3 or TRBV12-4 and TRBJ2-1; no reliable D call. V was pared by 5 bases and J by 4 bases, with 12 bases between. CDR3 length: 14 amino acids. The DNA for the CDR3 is TGTGCCAGCAGTGGCTGGGGAATGTACAATGAGCAGTTCTTC. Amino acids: CASSGWGMYNEQFF.

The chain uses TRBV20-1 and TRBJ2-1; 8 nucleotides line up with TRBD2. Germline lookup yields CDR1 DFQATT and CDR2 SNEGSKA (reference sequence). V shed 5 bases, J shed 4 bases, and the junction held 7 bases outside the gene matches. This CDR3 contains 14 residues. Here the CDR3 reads CSARRLAQYNEQFF. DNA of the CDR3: TGCAGTGCTCGACGACTAGCGCAGTACAATGAGCAGTTCTTC.

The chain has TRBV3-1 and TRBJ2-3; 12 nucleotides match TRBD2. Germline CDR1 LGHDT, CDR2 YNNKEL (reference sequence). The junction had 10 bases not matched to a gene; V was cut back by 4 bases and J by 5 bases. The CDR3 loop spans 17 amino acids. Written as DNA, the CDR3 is TGTGCCAGCAGCCTACCGAGACTAGCGGGAGTTGGAGATACGCAGTATTTT. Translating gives CASSLPRLAGVGDTQYF.

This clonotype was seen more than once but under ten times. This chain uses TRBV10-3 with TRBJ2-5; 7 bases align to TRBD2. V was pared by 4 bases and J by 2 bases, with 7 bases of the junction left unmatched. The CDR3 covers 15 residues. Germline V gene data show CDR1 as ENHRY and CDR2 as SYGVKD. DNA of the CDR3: TGTGCCATCAGTGGATCTGCGGGAGTACAAGAGACCCAGTACTTC. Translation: CAISGSAGVQETQYF.

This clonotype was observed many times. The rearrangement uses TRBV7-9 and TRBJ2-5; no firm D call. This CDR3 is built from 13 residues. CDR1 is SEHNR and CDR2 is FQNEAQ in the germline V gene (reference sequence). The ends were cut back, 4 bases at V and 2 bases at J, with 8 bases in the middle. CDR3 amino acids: CASSYQWQETQYF. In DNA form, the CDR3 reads TGTGCCAGCAGCTATCAATGGCAAGAGACCCAGTACTTC.

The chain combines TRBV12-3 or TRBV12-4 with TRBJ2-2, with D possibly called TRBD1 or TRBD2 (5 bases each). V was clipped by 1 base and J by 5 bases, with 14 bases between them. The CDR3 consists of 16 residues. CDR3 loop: CASSLVTGLRTGELFF. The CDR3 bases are TGTGCCAGCAGTTTAGTAACGGGGCTAAGGACCGGGGAGCTGTTTTTT.

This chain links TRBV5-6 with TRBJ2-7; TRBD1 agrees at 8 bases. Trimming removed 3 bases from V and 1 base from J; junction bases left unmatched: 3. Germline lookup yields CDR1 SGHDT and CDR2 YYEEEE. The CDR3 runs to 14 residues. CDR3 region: CASSSRDRSYEQYV. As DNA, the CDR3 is TGTGCCAGCAGCTCCCGGGACAGGTCCTACGAGCAGTACGTC.

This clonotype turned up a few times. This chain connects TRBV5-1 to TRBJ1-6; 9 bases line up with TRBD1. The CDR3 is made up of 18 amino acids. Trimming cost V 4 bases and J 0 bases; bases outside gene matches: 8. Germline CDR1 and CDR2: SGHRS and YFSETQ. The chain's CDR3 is CASSRRDRESSYNSPLHF. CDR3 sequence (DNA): TGCGCCAGCAGCCGGAGGGACAGGGAGAGCTCCTATAATTCACCCCTCCACTTT.

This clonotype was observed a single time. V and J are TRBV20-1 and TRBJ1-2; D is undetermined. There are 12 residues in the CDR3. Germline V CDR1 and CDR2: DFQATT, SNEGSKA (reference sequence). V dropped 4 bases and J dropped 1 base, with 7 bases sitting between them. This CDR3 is CSATTDNYGYTF. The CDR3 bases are TGCAGTGCTACAACAGATAACTATGGCTACACCTTC.

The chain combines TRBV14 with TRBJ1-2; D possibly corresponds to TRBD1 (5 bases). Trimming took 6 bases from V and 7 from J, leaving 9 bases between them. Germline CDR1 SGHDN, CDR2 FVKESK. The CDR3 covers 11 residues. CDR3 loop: CASRGPGGYTF. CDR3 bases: TGTGCCAGCAGGGGGCCCGGTGGCTACACCTTC.

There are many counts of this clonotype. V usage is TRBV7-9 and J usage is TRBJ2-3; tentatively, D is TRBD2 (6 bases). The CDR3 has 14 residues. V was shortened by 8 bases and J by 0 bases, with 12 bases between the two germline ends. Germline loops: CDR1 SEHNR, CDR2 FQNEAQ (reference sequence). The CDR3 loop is CASLPGLSTDTQYF. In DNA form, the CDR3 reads TGTGCCAGCCTTCCCGGACTAAGCACAGATACGCAGTATTTT.

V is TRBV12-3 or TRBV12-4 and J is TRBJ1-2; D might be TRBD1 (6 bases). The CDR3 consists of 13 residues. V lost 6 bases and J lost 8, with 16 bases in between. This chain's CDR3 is CASSPQGIGGYTF. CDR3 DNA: TGTGCCAGCAGCCCTCAGGGGATCGGCGGCTACACCTTC.

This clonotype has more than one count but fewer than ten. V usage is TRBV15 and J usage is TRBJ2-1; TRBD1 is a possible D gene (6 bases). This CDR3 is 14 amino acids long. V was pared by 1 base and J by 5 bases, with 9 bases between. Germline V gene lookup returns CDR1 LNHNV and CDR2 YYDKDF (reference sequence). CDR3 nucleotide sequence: TGTGCCACCAGCAGAGGTAGGACAGACAATGAGCAGTTCTTC. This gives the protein CATSRGRTDNEQFF. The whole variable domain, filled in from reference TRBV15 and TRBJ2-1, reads DAMVIQNPRYQVTQFGKPVTLSCSQTLNHNVMYWYQQKSSQAPKLLFHYYDKDFNNEADTPDNFQSRRPNTSFCFLDIRSPGLGDTAMYLCATSRGRTDNEQFFGPGTRLTVL.

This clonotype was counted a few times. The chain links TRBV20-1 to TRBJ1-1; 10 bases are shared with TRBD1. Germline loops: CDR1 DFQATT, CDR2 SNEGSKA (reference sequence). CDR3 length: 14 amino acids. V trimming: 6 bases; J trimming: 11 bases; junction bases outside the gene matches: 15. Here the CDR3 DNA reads TGCAGTGCACAAGTTACCGGGACAGGGGTTGGGGCTTTCTTT. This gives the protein CSAQVTGTGVGAFF.

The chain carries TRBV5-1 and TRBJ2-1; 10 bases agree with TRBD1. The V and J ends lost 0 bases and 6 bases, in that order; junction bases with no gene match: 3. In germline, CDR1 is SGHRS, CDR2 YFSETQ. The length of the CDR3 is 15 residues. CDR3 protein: CASSLGTGGGNEQFF. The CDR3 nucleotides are TGCGCCAGCAGCTTGGGGACAGGGGGAGGCAATGAGCAGTTCTTC.

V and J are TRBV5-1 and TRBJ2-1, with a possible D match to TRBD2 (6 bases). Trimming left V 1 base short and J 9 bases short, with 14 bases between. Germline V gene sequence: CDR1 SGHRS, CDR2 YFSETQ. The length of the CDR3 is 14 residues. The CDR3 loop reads CASSLTSLVTEQFF. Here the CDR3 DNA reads TGCGCCAGCAGCTTGACTAGCTTGGTTACTGAGCAGTTCTTC.

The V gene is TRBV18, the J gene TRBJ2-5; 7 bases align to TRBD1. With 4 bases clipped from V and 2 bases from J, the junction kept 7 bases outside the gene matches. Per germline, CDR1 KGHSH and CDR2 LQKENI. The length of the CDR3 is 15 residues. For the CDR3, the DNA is TGTGCCAGCTCACATCCGGGACAGTCACAAGAGACCCAGTACTTC. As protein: CASSHPGQSQETQYF.

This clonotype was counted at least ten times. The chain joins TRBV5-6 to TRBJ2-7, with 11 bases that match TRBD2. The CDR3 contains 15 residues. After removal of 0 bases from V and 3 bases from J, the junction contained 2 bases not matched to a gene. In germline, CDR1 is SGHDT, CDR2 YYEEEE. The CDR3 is CASSLELAGVYEQYF. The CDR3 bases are TGTGCCAGCAGCTTGGAACTAGCGGGAGTCTACGAGCAGTACTTC.

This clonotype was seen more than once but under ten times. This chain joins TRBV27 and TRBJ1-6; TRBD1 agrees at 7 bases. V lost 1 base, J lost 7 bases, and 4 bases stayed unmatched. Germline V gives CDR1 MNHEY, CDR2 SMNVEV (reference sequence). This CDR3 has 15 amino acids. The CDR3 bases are TGTGCCAGCAGTTTATTCGACAGGGTGAATTCACCCCTCCACTTT. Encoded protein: CASSLFDRVNSPLHF.

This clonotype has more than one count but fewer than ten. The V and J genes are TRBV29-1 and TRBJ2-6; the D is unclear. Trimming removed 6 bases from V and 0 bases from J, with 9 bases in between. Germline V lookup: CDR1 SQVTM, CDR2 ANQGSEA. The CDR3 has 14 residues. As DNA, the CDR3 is TGCAGCGTCCGCGTGGGCTCTGGGGCCAACGTCCTGACTTTC. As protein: CSVRVGSGANVLTF.

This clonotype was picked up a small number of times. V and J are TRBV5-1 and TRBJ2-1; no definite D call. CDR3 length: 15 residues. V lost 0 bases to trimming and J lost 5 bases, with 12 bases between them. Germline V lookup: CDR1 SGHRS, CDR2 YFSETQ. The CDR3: CASSLGAGSHNEQFF. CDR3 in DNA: TGCGCCAGCAGCTTGGGGGCAGGTAGCCACAATGAGCAGTTCTTC.

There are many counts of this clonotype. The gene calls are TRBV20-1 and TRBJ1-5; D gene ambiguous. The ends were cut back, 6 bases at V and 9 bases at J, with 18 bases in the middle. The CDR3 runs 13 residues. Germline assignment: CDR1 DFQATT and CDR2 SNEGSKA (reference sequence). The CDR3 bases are TGCAGTGCCGCCCACCGGGGAGGTGGGCCCCAGCATTTT. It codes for CSAAHRGGGPQHF.

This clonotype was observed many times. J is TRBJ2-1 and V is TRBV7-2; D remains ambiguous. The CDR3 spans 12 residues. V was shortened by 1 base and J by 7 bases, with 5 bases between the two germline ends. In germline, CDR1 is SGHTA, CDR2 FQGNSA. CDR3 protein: CASSLVVNEQFF. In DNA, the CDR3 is TGTGCCAGCAGCTTAGTAGTAAATGAGCAGTTCTTC.

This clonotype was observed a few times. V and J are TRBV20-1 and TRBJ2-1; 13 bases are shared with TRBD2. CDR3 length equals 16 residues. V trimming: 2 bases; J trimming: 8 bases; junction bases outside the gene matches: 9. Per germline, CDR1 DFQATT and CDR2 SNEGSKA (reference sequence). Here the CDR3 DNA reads TGCAGTGCTAGATCCGGACTAGCGGGAGCCTGGGATGAGCAGTTCTTC. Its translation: CSARSGLAGAWDEQFF.

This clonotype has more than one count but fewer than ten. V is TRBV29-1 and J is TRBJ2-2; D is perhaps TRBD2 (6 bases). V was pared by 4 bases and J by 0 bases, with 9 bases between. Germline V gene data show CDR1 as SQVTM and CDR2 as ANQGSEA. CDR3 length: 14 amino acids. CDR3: CSVAGETNTGELFF. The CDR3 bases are TGCAGCGTTGCGGGGGAGACGAACACCGGGGAGCTGTTTTTT.

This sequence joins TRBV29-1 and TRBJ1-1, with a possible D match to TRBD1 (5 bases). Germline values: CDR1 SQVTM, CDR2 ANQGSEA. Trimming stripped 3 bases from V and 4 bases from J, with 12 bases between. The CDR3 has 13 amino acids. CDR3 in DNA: TGCAGCGTTGACTGGGGGGGGGGCACTGAAGCTTTCTTT. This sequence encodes CSVDWGGGTEAFF.

The CDR3 spells CASSRQTSGRDETQYF. DNA for the CDR3: TGTGCCAGCAGCCGCCAGACTAGCGGGAGAGATGAGACCCAGTACTTC. The chain has TRBV5-4 and TRBJ2-5, with TRBD2 matching over 12 bases. This CDR3 is built from 16 residues. Germline V gives CDR1 SGHNT, CDR2 YYREEE (reference sequence). Germline trimming cut 4 bases from V and 5 bases from J; bases unmatched to any gene: 9.

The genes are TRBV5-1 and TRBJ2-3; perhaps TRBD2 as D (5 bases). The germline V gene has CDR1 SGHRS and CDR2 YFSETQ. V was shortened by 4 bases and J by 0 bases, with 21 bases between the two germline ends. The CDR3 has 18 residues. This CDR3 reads CASSLAVASDGSTDTQYF. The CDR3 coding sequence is TGCGCCAGCAGCCTAGCTGTAGCCTCAGATGGGAGCACAGATACGCAGTATTTT.